The source of this T cell receptor (beta chain) is a study of blood T cell repertoires in COVID-19. Background on the study: COVID-19 samples, acute and convalescent, were from the United States, Italy and Spain. Sources were T cells, B-cell-depleted T cells, or PBMCs; the material itself was cDNA or gDNA.

The Seattle patients, enrolled during active infection, were followed longitudinally. The CDR3 is 15 residues long. Looked up from germline, CDR1 is KGHSH and CDR2 is LQKENI. Trimming shortened V by 3 bases and J by 4 bases, and 15 bases separated the two germline ends. Only in-frame clones appear in the TCRdb table, and some are missing; sequencing was by immunoSEQ multiplex PCR. The sample has more than 200,000 clones, roughly 86% seen once. The clonotype comes from a woman in her sixties with COVID-19, enrolled during active disease. Sample: peripheral blood. The rearrangement joins TRBV18 to TRBJ1-2; D remains unclear. CDR3 bases: TGTGCCAGCTCACCCACCCGACTTGGGTTCTATGGCTACACCTTC. Its protein product is CASSPTRLGFYGYTF. Using reference TRBV18 and TRBJ1-2 for the parts outside the CDR3, the full variable domain is NAGVMQNPRHLVRRRGQEARLRCSPMKGHSHVYWYRQLPEEGLKFMVYLQKENIIDESGMPKERFSAEFPKEGPSILRIQQVVRGDSAAYFCASSPTRLGFYGYTFGSGTRLTVV.